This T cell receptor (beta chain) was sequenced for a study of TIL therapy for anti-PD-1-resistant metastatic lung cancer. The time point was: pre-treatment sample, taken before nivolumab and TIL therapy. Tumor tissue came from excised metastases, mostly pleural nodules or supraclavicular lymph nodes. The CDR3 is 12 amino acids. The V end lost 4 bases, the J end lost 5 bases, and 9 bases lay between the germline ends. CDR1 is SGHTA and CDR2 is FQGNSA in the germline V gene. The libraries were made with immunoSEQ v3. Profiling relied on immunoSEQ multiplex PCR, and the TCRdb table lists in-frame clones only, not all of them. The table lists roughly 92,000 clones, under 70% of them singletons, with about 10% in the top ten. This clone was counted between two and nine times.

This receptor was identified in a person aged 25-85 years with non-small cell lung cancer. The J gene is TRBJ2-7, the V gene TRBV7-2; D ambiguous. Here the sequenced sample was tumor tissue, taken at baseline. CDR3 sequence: CASSYPSNEQYF. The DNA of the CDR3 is TGTGCCAGCAGCTACCCTTCCAACGAGCAGTACTTC.